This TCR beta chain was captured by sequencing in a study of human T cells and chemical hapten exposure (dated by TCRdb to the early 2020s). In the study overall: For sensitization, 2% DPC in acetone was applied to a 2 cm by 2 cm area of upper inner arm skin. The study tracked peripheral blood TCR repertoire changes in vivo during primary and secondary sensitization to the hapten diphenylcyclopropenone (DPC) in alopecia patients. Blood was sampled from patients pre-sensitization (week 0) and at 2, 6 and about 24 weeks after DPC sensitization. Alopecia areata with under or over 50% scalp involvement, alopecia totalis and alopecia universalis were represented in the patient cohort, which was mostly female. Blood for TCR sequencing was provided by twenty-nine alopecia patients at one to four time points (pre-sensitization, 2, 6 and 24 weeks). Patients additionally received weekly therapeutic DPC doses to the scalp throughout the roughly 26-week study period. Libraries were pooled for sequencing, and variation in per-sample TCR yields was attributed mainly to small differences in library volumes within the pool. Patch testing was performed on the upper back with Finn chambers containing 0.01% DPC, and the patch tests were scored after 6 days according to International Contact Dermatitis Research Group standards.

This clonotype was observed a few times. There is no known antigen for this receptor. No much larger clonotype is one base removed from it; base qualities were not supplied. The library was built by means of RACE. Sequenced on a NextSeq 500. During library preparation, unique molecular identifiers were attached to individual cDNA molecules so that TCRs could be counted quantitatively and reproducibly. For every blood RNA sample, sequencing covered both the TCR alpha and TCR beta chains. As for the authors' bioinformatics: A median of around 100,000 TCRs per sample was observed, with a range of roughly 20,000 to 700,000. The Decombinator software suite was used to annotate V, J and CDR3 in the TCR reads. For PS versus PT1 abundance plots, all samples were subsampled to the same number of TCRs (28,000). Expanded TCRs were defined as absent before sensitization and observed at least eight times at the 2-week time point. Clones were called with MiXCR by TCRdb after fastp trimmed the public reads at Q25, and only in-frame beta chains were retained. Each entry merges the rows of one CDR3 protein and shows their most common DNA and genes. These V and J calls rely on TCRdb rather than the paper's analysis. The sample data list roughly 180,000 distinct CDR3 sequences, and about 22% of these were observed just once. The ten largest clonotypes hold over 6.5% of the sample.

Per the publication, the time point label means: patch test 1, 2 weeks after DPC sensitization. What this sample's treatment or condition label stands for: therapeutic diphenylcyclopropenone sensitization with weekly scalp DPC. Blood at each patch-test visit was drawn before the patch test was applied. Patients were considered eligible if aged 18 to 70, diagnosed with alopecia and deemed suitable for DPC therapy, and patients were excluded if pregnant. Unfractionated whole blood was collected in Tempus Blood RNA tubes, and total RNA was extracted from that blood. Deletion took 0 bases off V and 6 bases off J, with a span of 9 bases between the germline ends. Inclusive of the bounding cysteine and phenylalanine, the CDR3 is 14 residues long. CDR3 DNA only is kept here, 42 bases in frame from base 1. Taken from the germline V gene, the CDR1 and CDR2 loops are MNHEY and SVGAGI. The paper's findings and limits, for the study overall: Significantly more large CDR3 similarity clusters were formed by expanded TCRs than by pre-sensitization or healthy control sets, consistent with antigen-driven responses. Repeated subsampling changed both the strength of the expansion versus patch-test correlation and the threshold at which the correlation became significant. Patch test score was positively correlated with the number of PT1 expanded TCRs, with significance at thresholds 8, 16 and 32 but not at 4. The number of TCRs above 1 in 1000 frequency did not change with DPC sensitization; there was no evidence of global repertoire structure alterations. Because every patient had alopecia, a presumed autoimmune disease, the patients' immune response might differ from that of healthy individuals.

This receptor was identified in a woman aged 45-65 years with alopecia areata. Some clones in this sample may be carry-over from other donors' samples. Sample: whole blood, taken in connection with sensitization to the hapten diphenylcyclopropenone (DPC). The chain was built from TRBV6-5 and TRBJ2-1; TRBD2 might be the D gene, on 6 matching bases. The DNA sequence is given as TGTGCCAGCAGTTACTCACTAGCCTTCAATGAGCAGTTCTTC. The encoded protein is CASSYSLAFNEQFF.